This T cell receptor (beta chain) was obtained from a study of cytomegalovirus exposure and HLA in healthy donors. Whole-study results and caveats: Common viral pathogens were later found to be apparently linked to several of the most significant clusters.

The germline CDR1 and CDR2 sequences are LGHNA and YSLEER. The J segment lost 4 bases and the V segment lost 4 bases, leaving 0 bases of the junction unmatched. CDR3 length: 12 amino acids. Donors in the study were healthy people who gave bone marrow. Primers for the PCR totalled 60 Vbeta and 13 Jbeta. Libraries were prepared by immunoSEQ multiplex PCR; TCRdb keeps only in-frame clonotypes and omits some of them. The top ten hold under 7.5% of the sample, which has some 110,000 clones, about 76% seen once. With regard to this clone: Its specificity is not known.

The receptor comes from a woman in her forties or fifties in good health and CMV-seropositive. The specimen was PBMCs. V and J are TRBV4-3 and TRBJ1-2; TRBD1 aligns across 7 bases. CDR3 nucleotides: TGCGCCAGCAGCCGACAGGGCTATGGCTACACCTTC. Translation: CASSRQGYGYTF.